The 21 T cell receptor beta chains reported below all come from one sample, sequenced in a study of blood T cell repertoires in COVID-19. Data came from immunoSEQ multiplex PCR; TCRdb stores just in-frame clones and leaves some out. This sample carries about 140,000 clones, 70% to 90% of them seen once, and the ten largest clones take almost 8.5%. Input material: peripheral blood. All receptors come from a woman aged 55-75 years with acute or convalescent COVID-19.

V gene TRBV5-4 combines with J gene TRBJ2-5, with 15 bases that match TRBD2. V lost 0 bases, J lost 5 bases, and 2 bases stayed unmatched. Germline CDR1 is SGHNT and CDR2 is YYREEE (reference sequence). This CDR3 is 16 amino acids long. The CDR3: CASSLDGLAGGETQYF. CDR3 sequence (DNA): TGTGCCAGCAGCTTGGACGGACTAGCGGGGGGGGAGACCCAGTACTTC.

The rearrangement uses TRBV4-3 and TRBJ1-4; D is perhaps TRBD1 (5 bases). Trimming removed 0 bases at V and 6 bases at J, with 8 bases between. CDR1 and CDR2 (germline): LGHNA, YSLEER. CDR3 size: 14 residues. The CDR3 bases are TGCGCCAGCAGCCAAGACGGGGGGGATGAAAAACTGTTTTTT. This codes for CASSQDGGDEKLFF.

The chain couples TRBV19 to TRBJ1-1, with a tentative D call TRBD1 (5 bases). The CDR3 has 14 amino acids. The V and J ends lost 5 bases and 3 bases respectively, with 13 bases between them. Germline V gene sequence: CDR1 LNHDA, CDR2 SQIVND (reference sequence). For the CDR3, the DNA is TGTGCCAGTAGTCCGGGGGGTGGGCACACTGAAGCTTTCTTT. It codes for CASSPGGGHTEAFF.

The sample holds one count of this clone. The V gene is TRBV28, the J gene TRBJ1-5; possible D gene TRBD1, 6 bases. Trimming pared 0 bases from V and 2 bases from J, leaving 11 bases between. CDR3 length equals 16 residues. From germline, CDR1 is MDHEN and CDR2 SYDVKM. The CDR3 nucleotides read TGTGCCAGCAGTTTATGGGGGGGGCGCGGCAATCAGCCCCAGCATTTT. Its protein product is CASSLWGGRGNQPQHF.

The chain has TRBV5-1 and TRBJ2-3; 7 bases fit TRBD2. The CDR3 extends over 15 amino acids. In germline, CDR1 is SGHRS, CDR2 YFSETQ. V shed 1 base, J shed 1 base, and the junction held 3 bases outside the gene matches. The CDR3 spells CASSLPSGGTDTQYF. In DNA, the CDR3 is TGCGCCAGCAGCTTGCCAAGCGGGGGCACAGATACGCAGTATTTT.

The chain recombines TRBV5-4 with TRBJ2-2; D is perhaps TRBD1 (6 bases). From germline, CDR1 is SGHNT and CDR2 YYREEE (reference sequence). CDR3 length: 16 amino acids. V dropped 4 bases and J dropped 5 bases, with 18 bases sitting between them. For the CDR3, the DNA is TGTGCCAGCAGCCCCCTGGATACAGGGAGAACCGGGGAGCTGTTTTTT. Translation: CASSPLDTGRTGELFF.

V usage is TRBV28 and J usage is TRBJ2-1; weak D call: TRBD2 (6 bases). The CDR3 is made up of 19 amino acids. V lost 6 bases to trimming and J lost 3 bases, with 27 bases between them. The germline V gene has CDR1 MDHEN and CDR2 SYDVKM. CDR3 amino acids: CASSPTPGRGTGGYNEQFF. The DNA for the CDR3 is TGTGCCAGCAGCCCCACTCCGGGACGTGGGACCGGGGGCTACAATGAGCAGTTCTTC.

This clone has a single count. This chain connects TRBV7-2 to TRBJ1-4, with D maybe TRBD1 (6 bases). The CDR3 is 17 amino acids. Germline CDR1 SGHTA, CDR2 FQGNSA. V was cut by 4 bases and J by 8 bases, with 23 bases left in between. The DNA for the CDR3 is TGTGCCAGCAGCTCCTCCACGGCCAGGGGCGAGTTAGAAAAACTGTTTTTT. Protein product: CASSSSTARGELEKLFF.

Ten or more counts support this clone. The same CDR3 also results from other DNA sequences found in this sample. The CDR3 reads CASSSDRFQETQYF. The CDR3 DNA reads as TGTGCCAGCAGCTCCGACAGGTTCCAAGAGACCCAGTACTTC. The chain couples TRBV5-4 to TRBJ2-5; D may be TRBD1 (6 bases). The ends were cut back, 3 bases at V and 1 base at J, with 10 bases in the middle. CDR3 length: 14 residues. Germline-derived CDR1 and CDR2 are SGHNT and YYREEE (reference sequence).

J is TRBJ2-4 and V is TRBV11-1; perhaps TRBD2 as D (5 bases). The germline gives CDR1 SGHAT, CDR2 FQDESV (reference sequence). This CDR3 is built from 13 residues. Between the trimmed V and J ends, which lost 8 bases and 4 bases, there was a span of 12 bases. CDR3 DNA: TGTGCCAGCGGTCTGGCGGGTAAAAACATTCAGTACTTC. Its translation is CASGLAGKNIQYF.

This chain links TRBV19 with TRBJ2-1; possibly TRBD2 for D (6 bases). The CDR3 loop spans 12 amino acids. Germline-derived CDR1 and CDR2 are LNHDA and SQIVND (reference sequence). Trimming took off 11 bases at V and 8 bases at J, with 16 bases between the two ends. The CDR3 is CASRGYRYEQFF. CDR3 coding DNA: TGTGCCTCTCGGGGGTACAGGTATGAGCAGTTCTTC.

The CDR3: CATSDVTGEGYTF. For the CDR3, the DNA is TGTGCCACCAGTGACGTGACAGGGGAGGGCTACACCTTC. This sequence joins TRBV24-1 and TRBJ1-2; 8 bases align to TRBD1. The ends lost 4 bases at V and 8 bases at J; junction bases unmatched: 5. This CDR3 has 13 residues. Germline V gene data show CDR1 as KGHDR and CDR2 as SFDVKD.

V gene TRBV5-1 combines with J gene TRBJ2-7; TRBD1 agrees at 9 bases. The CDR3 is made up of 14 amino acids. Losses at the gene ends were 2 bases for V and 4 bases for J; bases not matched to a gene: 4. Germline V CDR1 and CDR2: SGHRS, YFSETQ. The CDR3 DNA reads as TGCGCCAGCAGCTTTGAGGGACAGGGATACGAGCAGTACTTC. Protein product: CASSFEGQGYEQYF.

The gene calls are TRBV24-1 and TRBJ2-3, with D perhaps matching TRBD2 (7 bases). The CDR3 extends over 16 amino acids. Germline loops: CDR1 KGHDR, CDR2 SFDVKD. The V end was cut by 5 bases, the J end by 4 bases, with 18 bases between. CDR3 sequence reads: CATSGGGGKLPDTQYF. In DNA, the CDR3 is TGTGCCACCAGTGGCGGGGGCGGGAAGCTCCCAGATACGCAGTATTTT.

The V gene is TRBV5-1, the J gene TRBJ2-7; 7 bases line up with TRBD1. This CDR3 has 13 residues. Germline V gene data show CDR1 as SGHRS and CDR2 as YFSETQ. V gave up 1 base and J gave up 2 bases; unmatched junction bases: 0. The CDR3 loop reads CASSLQGAYEQYF. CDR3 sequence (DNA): TGCGCCAGCAGCTTGCAGGGGGCCTACGAGCAGTACTTC.

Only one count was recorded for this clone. This CDR3 reads CASSLAGTSGGADTQYF. The CDR3 DNA follows: TGTGCCAGCAGCTTGGCCGGGACTAGCGGGGGGGCAGATACGCAGTATTTT. The chain has TRBV5-4 and TRBJ2-3; 16 nucleotides align to TRBD2. After removal of 0 bases from V and 4 bases from J, the junction contained 2 bases not matched to a gene. The CDR3 spans 17 residues. CDR1 is SGHNT and CDR2 is YYREEE in the germline V gene (reference sequence).

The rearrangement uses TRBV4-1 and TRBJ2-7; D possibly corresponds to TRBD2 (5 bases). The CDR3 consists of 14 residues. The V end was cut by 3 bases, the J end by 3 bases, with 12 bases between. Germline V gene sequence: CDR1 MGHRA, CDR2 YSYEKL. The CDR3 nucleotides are TGCGCCAGCAGCCACCTTCCTCGGGACTACGAGCAGTACTTC. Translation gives CASSHLPRDYEQYF.

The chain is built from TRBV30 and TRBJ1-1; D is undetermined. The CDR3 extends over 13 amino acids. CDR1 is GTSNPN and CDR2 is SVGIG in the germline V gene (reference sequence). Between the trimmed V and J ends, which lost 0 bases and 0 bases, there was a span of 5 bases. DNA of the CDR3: TGTGCCTGGAGTGTACAGATGAACACTGAAGCTTTCTTT. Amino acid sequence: CAWSVQMNTEAFF.

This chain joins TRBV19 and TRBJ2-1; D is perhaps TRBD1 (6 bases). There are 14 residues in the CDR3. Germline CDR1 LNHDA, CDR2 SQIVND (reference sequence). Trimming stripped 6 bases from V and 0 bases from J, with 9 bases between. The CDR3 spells CASRMDSSYNEQFF. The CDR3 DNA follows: TGTGCCAGTAGGATGGACAGCTCCTACAATGAGCAGTTCTTC.

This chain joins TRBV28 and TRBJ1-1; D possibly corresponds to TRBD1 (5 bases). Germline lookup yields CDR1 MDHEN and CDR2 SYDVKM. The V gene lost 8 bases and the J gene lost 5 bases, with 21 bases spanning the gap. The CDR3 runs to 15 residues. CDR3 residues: CASRAFTGGATEAFF. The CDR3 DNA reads TGTGCCAGCCGGGCCTTTACAGGAGGGGCGACTGAAGCTTTCTTT.

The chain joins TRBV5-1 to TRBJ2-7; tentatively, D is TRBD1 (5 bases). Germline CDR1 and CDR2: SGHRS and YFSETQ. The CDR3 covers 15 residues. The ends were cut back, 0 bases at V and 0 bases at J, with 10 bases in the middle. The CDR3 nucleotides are TGCGCCAGCAGCTTGGAGGGGCAGTACTCCTACGAGCAGTACTTC. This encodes CASSLEGQYSYEQYF.